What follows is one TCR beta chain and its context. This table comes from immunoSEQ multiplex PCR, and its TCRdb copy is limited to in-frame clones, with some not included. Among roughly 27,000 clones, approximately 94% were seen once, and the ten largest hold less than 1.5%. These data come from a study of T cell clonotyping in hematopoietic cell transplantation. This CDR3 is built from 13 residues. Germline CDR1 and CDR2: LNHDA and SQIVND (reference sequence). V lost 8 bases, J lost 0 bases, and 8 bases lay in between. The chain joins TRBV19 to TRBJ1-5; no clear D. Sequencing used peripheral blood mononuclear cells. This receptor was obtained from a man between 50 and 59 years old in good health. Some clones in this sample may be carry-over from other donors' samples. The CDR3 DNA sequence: TGTGCCAGTGTGAGCAATAGCAATCAGCCCCAGCATTTT. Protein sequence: CASVSNSNQPQHF.